The rows below give T cell receptor beta chains drawn from one sample of a study of molecular identifiers for immune sequencing clone quantification. Each CDR3 protein is one row after TCRdb ran MiXCR on the PCR reads. This sample has about 330,000 distinct CDR3 sequences, with roughly 24% found just once. Sequenced sample: naive CD8+ T cells from blood, with Jurkat cell RNA spiked in. These receptors were obtained from a human donor in good health. Some libraries in this study had Jurkat cell RNA spiked in. Both conserved end residues are part of each CDR3. The D gene is left open where the match is weak. Expanded clones are given a class, and other clones once, few, many or no size at all.

>TRBJ2-7|-|TRBV4-1|-
CASSQEGAHEQYF
TGCGCCAGCAGCCAAGAGGGGGCCCACGAGCAGTACTTC
>TRBJ2-5|-|TRBV4-1|TRBD1
CASSPIQGNQETQYF
TGCGCCAGCAGCCCTATACAGGGGAACCAAGAGACCCAGTACTTC
>TRBJ2-5|-|TRBV15|TRBD1
CAASLTRDSETQYF
TGTGCCGCCAGCTTAACCAGGGACAGCGAGACCCAGTACTTC
>TRBJ2-3|-|TRBV20-1|-
CSAPSQTEIYTDTQYF
TGCAGTGCGCCTTCCCAAACCGAAATCTACACAGATACGCAGTATTTT
>TRBJ2-7|few|TRBV5-8|-
CASSLGLGGLGSEEQYF
TGTGCCAGCAGCTTGGGCCTCGGGGGGCTAGGCTCTGAGGAGCAGTACTTC
>TRBJ2-7|many|TRBV25-1|-
CASRDGLYEQYF
TGTGCCAGCAGGGACGGGCTGTACGAGCAGTACTTC
>TRBJ2-1|-|TRBV11-2|TRBD1
CASSLRQGIGNEQFF
TGTGCCAGCAGCTTAAGACAGGGAATCGGGAATGAGCAGTTCTTC
>TRBJ1-1|few|TRBV7-9|TRBD1
CASSSSGTAVATEAFF
TGTGCCAGCAGCTCATCCGGGACAGCAGTTGCCACTGAAGCTTTCTTT
>TRBJ2-3|few|TRBV4-1|-
CASSQVVGSADTQYF
TGCGCCAGCAGCCAAGTGGTGGGTAGCGCAGATACGCAGTATTTT
>TRBJ2-2|few|TRBV13|-
CASSPARIGELFF
TGTGCCAGCAGCCCCGCCAGGATCGGGGAGCTGTTTTTT
>TRBJ1-1|-|TRBV12-3/TRBV12-4|TRBD1
CASSPSRDRDTEAFF
TGTGCCAGCAGTCCGTCCCGGGACAGGGACACTGAAGCTTTCTTT
>TRBJ2-5|-|TRBV5-1|-
CASSLEYYREVQETQYF
TGCGCCAGCAGCTTGGAATACTACAGGGAAGTACAAGAGACCCAGTACTTC
>TRBJ1-5|-|TRBV30|TRBD1
CAWRGQSNRPQHF
TGTGCCTGGAGGGGACAGTCCAATCGGCCCCAGCATTTT
>TRBJ1-1|-|TRBV14|TRBD1
CASSQAPGTGIYTEAFF
TGTGCCAGCAGCCAAGCTCCCGGGACAGGGATATACACTGAAGCTTTCTTT
>TRBJ2-3|-|TRBV20-1|-
CSALQEDTQYF
TGCAGTGCGCTACAGGAAGATACGCAGTATTTT
>TRBJ1-1|many|TRBV27|-
CASGPGHEAFF
TGTGCCAGCGGGCCGGGACACGAAGCTTTCTTT
>TRBJ1-1|-|TRBV5-1|TRBD1
CASSPDRGLLEAFF
TGCGCCAGCAGCCCCGACAGGGGCCTATTAGAAGCTTTCTTT
>TRBJ2-7|few|TRBV4-1|TRBD1
CASSWDSAYEQYF
TGCGCCAGCAGCTGGGACAGCGCCTACGAGCAGTACTTC
>TRBJ2-1|-|TRBV12-5|-
CASGFGSIEYNEQFF
TGTGCTAGTGGTTTCGGCAGTATAGAGTACAATGAGCAGTTCTTC
>TRBJ2-3|many|TRBV11-2|TRBD2
CASSKGTGGRGTDTQYF
TGTGCCAGCAGCAAAGGCACGGGGGGGCGCGGCACAGATACGCAGTATTTT
>TRBJ2-3|few|TRBV29-1|TRBD1
CSVKRQGESDTQYF
TGCAGCGTTAAGAGACAGGGGGAATCAGATACGCAGTATTTT
>TRBJ1-1|many|TRBV5-1|-
CASSLAFGLNTEAFF
TGCGCCAGCAGCTTGGCGTTTGGGTTGAACACTGAAGCTTTCTTT
>TRBJ2-3|-|TRBV4-3|-
CASSQDTTPDTQYF
TGCGCCAGCAGCCAAGACACGACCCCAGATACGCAGTATTTT
>TRBJ2-7|many|TRBV4-3|TRBD2
CASSQDWGLAAPYEQYF
TGCGCCAGCAGCCAAGATTGGGGACTAGCGGCCCCCTACGAGCAGTACTTC
>TRBJ2-3|many|TRBV19|TRBD1
CASIENPGQGLDTQYF
TGTGCCAGTATTGAAAACCCGGGACAGGGTTTGGATACGCAGTATTTT
>TRBJ2-7|few|TRBV27|TRBD1
CASSSLQGSYEQYF
TGTGCCAGCAGTTCCCTACAGGGGTCCTACGAGCAGTACTTC
>TRBJ1-1|many|TRBV5-1|TRBD1
CASSQTGQADTEAFF
TGCGCCAGCAGCCAAACGGGACAGGCTGACACTGAAGCTTTCTTT
>TRBJ1-1|few|TRBV11-2|-
CASSLGFGAEGSAFF
TGTGCCAGCAGCTTAGGCTTCGGGGCCGAGGGATCGGCTTTCTTT
>TRBJ2-3|many|TRBV5-1|TRBD1
CASSFLWDRTTDTQYF
TGCGCCAGCAGCTTCTTATGGGACAGGACCACAGATACGCAGTATTTT
>TRBJ2-3|-|TRBV2|TRBD1
CASSPGTGIDTQYF
TGTGCCAGCAGTCCCGGGACAGGGATCGATACGCAGTATTTT